This paragraph reports one T cell receptor (beta chain). Only in-frame clones appear in the TCRdb table, and some are missing; sequencing was by immunoSEQ multiplex PCR. This table holds millions of clones, just under 95% found once. The sample is drawn from a study of shared clonotypes between healthy human individuals. Naive CD8 cells, CD45RO-negative and positively selected for CCR7, excluded terminally differentiated effector memory CD45RA+ cells. Germline V gene data show CDR1 as SGDLS and CDR2 as YYNGEE. The length of the CDR3 is 15 residues. Trimming took 4 bases from V and 0 from J, leaving 10 bases between them.

This receptor was identified in a man younger than 30 in good health. J is TRBJ1-4 and V is TRBV9; D remains unclear. The sample taken for sequencing was naive CD8+ T cells sorted from blood. For the CDR3, the DNA is TGTGCCAGCAGCTCCGATGGGGCAACTAATGAAAAACTGTTTTTT. Protein: CASSSDGATNEKLFF.